The clone carrying this T cell receptor (beta chain) appeared once. The antigen is unknown. The data were taken from a study of cytomegalovirus exposure and HLA in healthy donors. General study points: Productive rates of about 87% or about 30% were seen for most TCR beta V segments in an earlier analysis. Immune exposure data for these donors was limited to CMV serostatus. Overall, roughly 160 TCR beta chains were annotated as cytomegalovirus-associated.

Trimming took 3 bases from V and 3 from J; bases not matched to a gene: 5. Germline V lookup: CDR1 LGHNA, CDR2 YSLEER. The CDR3 runs 14 residues. The PCR ran on 60 Vbeta and 13 Jbeta primers. TCRdb's copy holds only in-frame clones and misses some; the assay was immunoSEQ multiplex PCR. The sample carries more than 60,000 clones, around 77% recorded once. Sample: PBMCs. The J gene is TRBJ2-7, the V gene TRBV4-3, with 7 bases lining up with TRBD2. The clonotype was recovered from a woman aged 25 to 45 in good health and CMV-seronegative. CDR3 sequence reads: CASSQGGSSYEQYF. Written as DNA, the CDR3 is TGCGCCAGCAGCCAGGGCGGGAGCAGCTACGAGCAGTACTTC.